This T cell receptor beta chain was obtained from a study of T-cell memory formation after mild COVID-19. The study, taken as a whole, reports: Later expanders leaned CD4+, whereas clones that contracted between day 15 and 85 were balanced CD4/CD8.

The CDR3 is made up of 15 amino acids. Losses at the gene ends were 3 bases for V and 2 bases for J; bases not matched to a gene: 2. Per germline, CDR1 SGHRS and CDR2 YFSETQ. At least ten counts were recorded for this clonotype. Antigen: not known. TCRdb re-derived calls from the 5' RACE reads in MiXCR, one entry per CDR3 protein. Here the sample spans 350,000 to 500,000 distinct CDR3 sequences, roughly 18% being singletons. The sequenced material came from PBMCs or a T cell subset sorted from them (not recorded which). This sequence originates from a man aged 18 to 29 who had mild COVID-19 (a few samples of this study predate the infection). Cell type and time point are not known. The chain uses TRBV5-1 and TRBJ1-5, with TRBD1 matching over 10 bases. CDR3: CASSSGQGGNQPQHF. In nucleotides, the CDR3 is TGCGCCAGCAGCTCCGGACAGGGGGGCAATCAGCCCCAGCATTTT.